The 18 T cell receptor beta chains presented below share a single source sample, sequenced in a study of OX40 agonist ivuxolimab in advanced cancers. TCRdb's copy holds only in-frame clones and misses some; the assay was immunoSEQ multiplex PCR. Of 20,000 to 25,000 clones in the sample, about 88% were seen once. Sequencing was performed on CD4+ or CD8+ T cells sorted from blood, taken in a trial of the OX40 agonist ivuxolimab. The receptors were gathered from an adult with an advanced solid tumor such as melanoma, head and neck, liver or kidney cancer.

The J gene is TRBJ2-1, the V gene TRBV7-9, with unresolved D. The germline V gene has CDR1 SEHNR and CDR2 FQNEAQ (reference sequence). The CDR3 is 13 residues long. The ends were cut back, 3 bases at V and 6 bases at J, with 9 bases in the middle. The CDR3 nucleotides read TGTGCCAGCAGCTTCCCCGCCCTCAATGAGCAGTTCTTC. It specifies CASSFPALNEQFF. The whole variable domain, remainder taken from reference TRBV7-9 and TRBJ2-1, is DTGVSQNPRHKITKRGQNVTFRCDPISEHNRLYWYRQTLGQGPEFLTYFQNEAQLEKSRLLSDRFSAERPKGSFSTLEIQRTEQGDSAMYLCASSFPALNEQFFGPGTRLTVL.

This chain uses TRBV5-6 with TRBJ2-2; 7 nucleotides agree with TRBD2. With V trimmed by 4 bases and J by 6 bases, 15 bases remained unmatched. Germline assignment: CDR1 SGHDT and CDR2 YYEEEE. The CDR3 runs 17 residues. CDR3 loop: CASSRRREITPPGELFF. The DNA for the CDR3 is TGTGCCAGCAGCCGGCGGCGGGAGATAACCCCACCCGGGGAGCTGTTTTTT.

The gene calls are TRBV9 and TRBJ1-1; D uncertain. The CDR3 sequence is 12 residues long. V lost 4 bases to trimming and J lost 4 bases, with 8 bases between them. In germline, CDR1 is SGDLS, CDR2 YYNGEE. DNA of the CDR3: TGTGCCAGCAGCTCCTCATTCACTGAAGCTTTCTTT. Its protein is CASSSSFTEAFF.

The chain joins TRBV6-1 to TRBJ2-7; 7 nucleotides match TRBD1. The CDR3 spans 17 residues. Germline CDR1 MNHNS, CDR2 SASEGT. Losses at the gene ends were 0 bases for V and 3 bases for J; bases not matched to a gene: 11. CDR3 protein: CASSEALWDRVHYEQYF. The CDR3 DNA sequence: TGTGCCAGCAGTGAAGCACTTTGGGACAGAGTCCACTACGAGCAGTACTTC.

This clone came up a few times. The chain has TRBV11-2 and TRBJ1-2; possible D gene TRBD1, 5 bases. Germline values: CDR1 SGHAT, CDR2 FQNNGV. The CDR3 spans 14 residues. Between the trimmed V and J ends, which lost 11 bases and 4 bases, there was a span of 20 bases. The CDR3 spells CAVSAPRVGYGYTF. Written as DNA, the CDR3 is TGTGCCGTATCTGCCCCCAGGGTAGGCTATGGCTACACCTTC. Variable domain in full (rest from reference TRBV11-2 and TRBJ1-2): EAGVAQSPRYKIIEKRQSVAFWCNPISGHATLYWYQQILGQGPKLLIQFQNNGVVDDSQLPKDRFSAERLKGVDSTLKIQPAKLEDSAVYLCAVSAPRVGYGYTFGSGTRLTVV.

This chain links TRBV6-6 with TRBJ2-3, with 9 bases lining up with TRBD2. Trimming cost V 4 bases and J 2 bases; bases outside gene matches: 4. The CDR3 sequence is 15 residues long. Germline V gives CDR1 MNHNY, CDR2 SVGAGI (reference sequence). The CDR3 region is CASSWLAGNTDTQYF. The CDR3 DNA follows: TGTGCCAGCAGTTGGCTAGCGGGAAACACAGATACGCAGTATTTT.

The gene calls are TRBV4-1 and TRBJ1-1, with 8 positions matching TRBD1. V trimming: 2 bases; J trimming: 5 bases; junction bases outside the gene matches: 7. This CDR3 is built from 15 residues. CDR1 is MGHRA and CDR2 is YSYEKL in the germline V gene. The CDR3 region has the DNA TGCGCCAGCAGCCAACTTCGGACAGGGAAAACTGAAGCTTTCTTT. Translating it yields CASSQLRTGKTEAFF.

The V gene is TRBV2, the J gene TRBJ2-7; D remains unclear. This CDR3 is 14 amino acids long. Per germline, CDR1 SNHLY and CDR2 FYNNEI. V was trimmed by 3 bases and J by 3 bases, leaving 12 bases between them. The DNA of the CDR3 is TGTGCCAGCAGTGAGCGGCAGGTAAACTACGAGCAGTACTTC. It translates to CASSERQVNYEQYF. Looking up the rest from reference TRBV2 and TRBJ2-7 gives the full variable domain: EPEVTQTPSHQVTQMGQEVILRCVPISNHLYFYWYRQILGQKVEFLVSFYNNEISEKSEIFDDQFSVERPDGSNFTLKIRSTKLEDSAMYFCASSERQVNYEQYFGPGTRLTVT.

The chain couples TRBV28 to TRBJ2-1, with 7 bases that match TRBD2. Losses at the gene ends were 5 bases for V and 6 bases for J; bases not matched to a gene: 4. Per germline, CDR1 MDHEN and CDR2 SYDVKM. There are 13 residues in the CDR3. The CDR3 nucleotides are TGTGCCAGCAGTCCGGGACTACTCAATGAGCAGTTCTTC. It yields the protein CASSPGLLNEQFF.

This chain joins TRBV6-5 and TRBJ2-2, with D perhaps TRBD1 (6 bases). Per germline, CDR1 MNHEY and CDR2 SVGAGI. The CDR3 contains 15 residues. V lost 0 bases, J lost 2 bases, and 7 bases lay in between. As DNA, the CDR3 is TGTGCCAGCAGTTACTCGGGACAAAACACCGGGGAGCTGTTTTTT. Protein: CASSYSGQNTGELFF.

The genes are TRBV16 and TRBJ2-7; maybe TRBD2 (5 bases). This CDR3 has 15 residues. Germline values: CDR1 KGHSY, CDR2 FQNENV. With 0 bases removed from V and 2 bases from J, the gap between germline ends came to 11 bases. CDR3 region: CASSQSRGWAYEQYF. The CDR3 DNA reads as TGTGCCAGCAGCCAATCCCGGGGATGGGCCTACGAGCAGTACTTC.

The chain has TRBV7-6 and TRBJ2-7; TRBD2 agrees at 12 bases. Germline CDR1 and CDR2: SGHVS and FNYEAQ. The CDR3 is 17 residues long. With 5 bases clipped from V and 3 bases from J, the junction kept 11 bases outside the gene matches. Here the CDR3 DNA reads TGTGCCAGCAGCCCCGAGACTAGCGGGAGACCCTACTACGAGCAGTACTTC. This sequence encodes CASSPETSGRPYYEQYF.

The V gene is TRBV14, the J gene TRBJ1-2; D is unclear. Deletions cut 0 bases from V and 8 bases from J, with 7 bases between. The CDR3 extends over 12 amino acids. The V gene's germline CDR1 is SGHDN and CDR2 FVKESK. CDR3 in DNA: TGTGCCAGCAGCCAAGACCGTTTGGGCTACACCTTC. Translation: CASSQDRLGYTF.

The V and J genes are TRBV6-5 and TRBJ2-1; D not resolved. This CDR3 has 13 amino acids. Trimming took off 0 bases at V and 7 bases at J, with 7 bases between the two ends. The germline V gene has CDR1 MNHEY and CDR2 SVGAGI. The CDR3 spells CASSYSRANEQFF. The DNA of the CDR3 is TGTGCCAGCAGTTACTCGAGAGCAAATGAGCAGTTCTTC.

The chain has TRBV11-2 and TRBJ2-7; 10 positions agree with TRBD1. This CDR3 is built from 16 residues. The V and J ends lost 4 bases and 0 bases, in that order; junction bases with no gene match: 6. Germline-derived CDR1 and CDR2 are SGHAT and FQNNGV. The CDR3 reads CASSSYRTGGSYEQYF. As DNA, the CDR3 is TGTGCCAGCAGCTCCTATCGGACAGGGGGCTCCTACGAGCAGTACTTC.

The genes are TRBV9 and TRBJ1-5; the D gene is possibly TRBD1 (5 bases). Germline V gene lookup returns CDR1 SGDLS and CDR2 YYNGEE. Trimming took 2 bases from V and 2 from J, leaving 11 bases between them. The CDR3 is made up of 15 amino acids. The CDR3 spells CASSVGQGGNQPQHF. In nucleotides, the CDR3 is TGTGCCAGCAGCGTCGGACAAGGAGGCAATCAGCCCCAGCATTTT.

This clone was seen just once. The V gene is TRBV2, the J gene TRBJ2-3, with D unresolved. V was shortened by 10 bases and J by 3 bases, with 14 bases between the two germline ends. The germline V gene has CDR1 SNHLY and CDR2 FYNNEI. CDR3 size: 13 residues. The CDR3 here is CATSGLVTDTQYF. The CDR3 coding sequence is TGTGCCACCTCCGGGCTAGTAACAGATACGCAGTATTTT.

This sequence joins TRBV7-9 and TRBJ2-3; 9 positions agree with TRBD2. Germline V CDR1 and CDR2: SEHNR, FQNEAQ (reference sequence). J gave up 2 bases and V 0 bases, and 3 bases lay outside the gene matches. This CDR3 contains 16 residues. For the CDR3, the DNA is TGTGCCAGCAGCTTAGCTCAGCGGGGGGACACAGATACGCAGTATTTT. This translates into CASSLAQRGDTDTQYF.